The source of this TCR beta chain is a study of T cell responses to AZD1222 COVID-19 vaccine. Second-dose groups at about 4 or about 12 weeks were pooled. From germline, CDR1 is MNHEY and CDR2 SVGAGI. This CDR3 has 15 residues. Trimming pared 2 bases from V and 0 bases from J, leaving 9 bases between. The protocol was immunoSEQ multiplex PCR, while the TCRdb copy is restricted to in-frame clones and leaves out a portion. The sample contains 30,000 to 40,000 clones, approximately 80% of which appear only once. Broader study findings: Clonal diversity may have been underestimated, and the donors were mostly white British, with more females than males. In all cases, repertoires were sampled only after the peak T cell response. Rises in breadth and depth of Spike-specific TCRs came after two AZD1222 doses.

Remarks on this clone: Its antigen is unidentified.

The material sequenced was peripheral blood, taken 28 days after the second AZD1222 dose. The chain links TRBV6-5 to TRBJ2-3, with TRBD2 as a possible D gene (5 bases). The clonotype was recovered from an adult who received the AZD1222 COVID-19 vaccine. CDR3 sequence (DNA): TGTGCCAGCAGTTACCGAGGACTTAGCACAGATACGCAGTATTTT. Its translation is CASSYRGLSTDTQYF.